A single T cell receptor beta chain is shown here with its context. Its antigen is unidentified. Different DNA sequences within this sample yield the same CDR3. CD8 cells regarded as naive lacked CD45RO, were positively chosen for CCR7, and omitted terminally differentiated effector memory CD45RA+ cells. Clones were sequenced by immunoSEQ multiplex PCR, and TCRdb holds only the in-frame ones, with some missing. The sample shows over 2 million clones, about 95% of them seen only once. Per the germline V gene, CDR1 is MNHEY and CDR2 is SVGAGI. The CDR3 consists of 13 residues. Between the trimmed V and J ends, which lost 3 bases and 5 bases, there was a span of 7 bases. This entry comes from a study of shared clonotypes between healthy human individuals. Study results and caveats: Some naive CD4 clonotypes, roughly 4.8%, turned up in common across four donors. On the whole, naive subsets had larger estimated richness than memory subsets had. Genetic and exposure-history diversity was limited by the small donor number.

The rearrangement joins TRBV6-5 to TRBJ2-2; unclear D gene. Source material: naive CD8+ T cells sorted from blood. The source is a young man in good health. CDR3 sequence: CASSYWSTGELFF. The CDR3 nucleotides are TGTGCCAGCAGTTATTGGTCGACCGGGGAGCTGTTTTTT.